The next 32 T cell receptor beta chains were all read from a single sample in a study of shared clonotypes between healthy human individuals. Only in-frame clones appear in the TCRdb table, and some are missing; sequencing was by immunoSEQ multiplex PCR. The table lists around 2.3 million clones, approximately 96% of them singletons. The sequenced sample consisted of naive CD4+ T cells sorted from blood. Subset defined: CD45RA+ positively selected. The origin of the receptors is a man aged 18 to 29 in good health.

The chain carries TRBV10-3 and TRBJ2-3; D unclear. Germline V gene data show CDR1 as ENHRY and CDR2 as SYGVKD. CDR3 length equals 12 residues. Between the trimmed V and J ends, which lost 7 bases and 3 bases, there was a span of 8 bases. The CDR3 reads CAINNETDTQYF. The CDR3 nucleotides read TGTGCCATCAACAACGAGACAGATACGCAGTATTTT.

The chain links TRBV5-1 to TRBJ2-2, with D possibly matching TRBD1 (6 bases). V was trimmed by 2 bases and J by 5 bases, leaving 13 bases between them. The germline gives CDR1 SGHRS, CDR2 YFSETQ. This CDR3 has 15 residues. CDR3 nucleotide sequence: TGCGCCAGCAGCTTCCGGGTCCAGGGGACCGGGGAGCTGTTTTTT. Translating it yields CASSFRVQGTGELFF. The variable domain in full, completed from reference TRBV5-1 and TRBJ2-2, reads KAGVTQTPRYLIKTRGQQVTLSCSPISGHRSVSWYQQTPGQGLQFLFEYFSETQRNKGNFPGRFSGRQFSNSRSEMNVSTLELGDSALYLCASSFRVQGTGELFFGEGSRLTVL.

The chain employs TRBV7-9 and TRBJ1-2; weak D call: TRBD1 (5 bases). Germline assignment: CDR1 SEHNR and CDR2 FQNEAQ (reference sequence). Trimming cost V 2 bases and J 4 bases, with 14 bases left between them. This CDR3 contains 15 residues. The CDR3 DNA reads as TGTGCCAGCAGCTTACAGTCGGGGGAGGGCTATGGCTACACCTTC. This encodes CASSLQSGEGYGYTF. Full variable domain (outside the CDR3, taken from reference TRBV7-9 and TRBJ1-2): DTGVSQNPRHKITKRGQNVTFRCDPISEHNRLYWYRQTLGQGPEFLTYFQNEAQLEKSRLLSDRFSAERPKGSFSTLEIQRTEQGDSAMYLCASSLQSGEGYGYTFGSGTRLTVV.

The gene calls are TRBV30 and TRBJ1-2; TRBD1 matches 10 bases. Germline-derived CDR1 and CDR2 are GTSNPN and SVGIG (reference sequence). This CDR3 has 13 residues. The V gene end was trimmed by 2 bases and the J gene end by 7 bases; junction bases not matched to a gene: 4. CDR3 in amino acids: CAWSRQGAGGYTF. The CDR3 DNA reads as TGTGCCTGGAGTCGACAGGGGGCCGGTGGCTACACCTTC.

This rearrangement joins TRBV4-1 to TRBJ2-2; TRBD2 matches at 11 bases. Germline V gene data show CDR1 as MGHRA and CDR2 as YSYEKL. The junction had 15 bases not matched to a gene; V was cut back by 4 bases and J by 8 bases. This CDR3 comprises 18 residues. The CDR3 reads CASSPGLAGLPWGGELFF. CDR3 nucleotides: TGCGCCAGCAGCCCCGGACTAGCGGGTTTGCCTTGGGGGGGGGAGCTGTTTTTT.

This chain joins TRBV13 and TRBJ1-3, with D possibly matching TRBD1 (6 bases). The germline gives CDR1 PRHDT, CDR2 FYEKMQ (reference sequence). With 6 bases removed from V and 2 bases from J, the gap between germline ends came to 14 bases. The CDR3 consists of 15 residues. CDR3 loop: CASSSYRAAGNTIYF. The CDR3 DNA sequence: TGTGCCAGCAGTTCCTACAGGGCGGCTGGAAACACCATATATTTT.

Comment on this clone: Other DNA sequences from this sample encode an identical CDR3 as well. The chain couples TRBV6-5 to TRBJ2-6; no reliable D call. The CDR3 totals 15 residues. The V gene's germline CDR1 is MNHEY and CDR2 SVGAGI. The V and J ends lost 3 bases and 1 base respectively, with 7 bases between them. The CDR3 nucleotides are TGTGCCAGCAGTTATTCGGGTTCTGGGGCCAACGTCCTGACTTTC. It encodes CASSYSGSGANVLTF.

This clone was seen only once. The rearrangement links TRBV2 to TRBJ1-3; tentative D call: TRBD1 (5 bases). Trimming shortened V by 4 bases and J by 2 bases, and 6 bases separated the two germline ends. In germline, CDR1 is SNHLY, CDR2 FYNNEI. The CDR3 has 13 residues. CDR3 sequence reads: CASSVTAGNTIYF. For the CDR3, the DNA is TGTGCCAGCAGTGTGACAGCTGGAAACACCATATATTTT.

The table lists this clone with a count of one. This specimen includes other DNA sequences encoding the same CDR3. This CDR3 is CASSYGGNTEAFF. CDR3 DNA: TGTGCCAGCAGTTATGGAGGGAACACTGAAGCTTTCTTT. The chain recombines TRBV6-5 with TRBJ1-1; the D is unclear. Trimming stripped 3 bases from V and 1 base from J, with 6 bases between. Germline assignment: CDR1 MNHEY and CDR2 SVGAGI. The CDR3 is 13 amino acids.

The CDR3 here is CASSLEAPQGVSGNTIYF. The CDR3 DNA reads as TGTGCCAGCAGCTTGGAAGCCCCGCAGGGGGTCTCTGGAAACACCATATATTTT. The rearrangement uses TRBV5-5 and TRBJ1-3; 7 bases are shared with TRBD1. V was clipped by 0 bases and J by 0 bases; unmatched bases: 9. The germline V gene has CDR1 SGHKS and CDR2 YYEKEE (reference sequence). CDR3 length: 18 amino acids.

Details on this clone: Other DNA sequences of this sample code for an identical CDR3. Here the CDR3 DNA reads TGTGCCAGCAGTGTGACTAGCGGGGGCACCTACGAGCAGTACTTC. It specifies CASSVTSGGTYEQYF. The V and J genes are TRBV6-1 and TRBJ2-7; 12 nucleotides align to TRBD2. The CDR3 is 15 residues long. Germline CDR1 is MNHNS and CDR2 is SASEGT. V dropped 4 bases and J dropped 2; count of bases not matched to a gene: 3.

This clone has a single count. The chain employs TRBV7-9 and TRBJ2-6; 7 nucleotides align to TRBD1. The CDR3 loop spans 14 amino acids. Unmatched junction bases numbered 14, after V lost 10 bases and J lost 11 bases. Germline CDR1 reads SEHNR; CDR2 reads FQNEAQ (reference sequence). The CDR3 nucleotides are TGTGCCATCCCGATACAGGGGCTCGCCGACGTCCTGACTTTC. It is translated as CAIPIQGLADVLTF.

A remark on this clone: This sample also contains other DNA sequences that code for the same CDR3. The CDR3 protein is CASSSGAETQYF. In DNA form, the CDR3 reads TGTGCCAGCTCTTCGGGGGCGGAGACCCAGTACTTC. The chain combines TRBV18 with TRBJ2-5; D possibly uses TRBD1 or TRBD2 (6 bases each). V lost 6 bases to trimming and J lost 5 bases, with 10 bases between them. CDR3 length equals 12 residues. CDR1 KGHSH and CDR2 LQKENI come from the germline V gene.

As for this clone: This same CDR3 is encoded by further DNA sequences in the sample. The V and J genes are TRBV5-4 and TRBJ2-7; D is ambiguous. Germline V gene data show CDR1 as SGHNT and CDR2 as YYREEE (reference sequence). Trimming left V 0 bases short and J 2 bases short, with 9 bases between. The CDR3 consists of 14 residues. CDR3 DNA sequence: TGTGCCAGCAGCTTGGATCGTGGGGCCTACGAGCAGTACTTC. Residues: CASSLDRGAYEQYF.

The chain is built from TRBV18 and TRBJ2-7, with 9 bases identical to TRBD1. The CDR3 totals 13 residues. V was clipped by 6 bases and J by 1 base; unmatched bases: 1. The V gene's germline CDR1 is KGHSH and CDR2 LQKENI. The CDR3 bases are TGTGCCAGCTCCGGGACAGGGTCCTACGAGCAGTACTTC. Protein sequence: CASSGTGSYEQYF. The whole variable domain, remainder taken from reference TRBV18 and TRBJ2-7, is NAGVMQNPRHLVRRRGQEARLRCSPMKGHSHVYWYRQLPEEGLKFMVYLQKENIIDESGMPKERFSAEFPKEGPSILRIQQVVRGDSAAYFCASSGTGSYEQYFGPGTRLTVT.

The genes are TRBV7-3 and TRBJ2-1; possible D gene TRBD2, 5 bases. There are 14 residues in the CDR3. Between the trimmed V and J ends, which lost 0 bases and 8 bases, there was a span of 11 bases. Germline V gene lookup returns CDR1 SGHTA and CDR2 FQGTGA. This CDR3 reads CASSLTGESHEQFF. The CDR3 DNA reads as TGTGCCAGCAGCTTAACGGGAGAGAGCCATGAGCAGTTCTTC.

The genes are TRBV5-4 and TRBJ1-6, with a tentative D call TRBD1 (6 bases). V was cut by 7 bases and J by 4 bases, with 12 bases left in between. Germline V gives CDR1 SGHNT, CDR2 YYREEE (reference sequence). CDR3 size: 14 residues. CDR3 bases: TGTGCCAGCTCCCGGGACAAATATAATTCACCCCTCCACTTT. Translated: CASSRDKYNSPLHF.

The genes are TRBV28 and TRBJ2-2; 8 bases map to TRBD1. Germline V CDR1 and CDR2: MDHEN, SYDVKM. V was pared by 5 bases and J by 6 bases, with 5 bases of the junction left unmatched. The CDR3 has 14 residues. In DNA form, the CDR3 reads TGTGCCAGCAGTGTCGACAGGGGTGCCGGGGAGCTGTTTTTT. Amino acids: CASSVDRGAGELFF. The variable domain in full, with the rest retrieved from reference TRBV28 and TRBJ2-2, is DVKVTQSSRYLVKRTGEKVFLECVQDMDHENMFWYRQDPGLGLRLIYFSYDVKMKEKGDIPEGYSVSREKKERFSLILESASTNQTSMYLCASSVDRGAGELFFGEGSRLTVL.

The genes are TRBV6-1 and TRBJ2-5, with TRBD2 as a possible D gene (5 bases). This CDR3 has 14 amino acids. V lost 6 bases, J lost 5 bases, and 16 bases lay in between. Germline lookup yields CDR1 MNHNS and CDR2 SASEGT. The CDR3 loop reads CASRLREKVETQYF. The CDR3 DNA reads as TGTGCCAGCAGATTAAGGGAGAAGGTGGAGACCCAGTACTTC.

This clone showed up just once. The rearrangement uses TRBV21-1 and TRBJ1-5. TRBV21-1 is flagged as a pseudogene. The CDR3 contains 17 residues. In DNA form, the CDR3 reads TGTGCCAGCAGCAAAAGGGACGGACCCTTTAGCAATCAGCCCCAGCATTTT. Amino acid sequence: CASSKRDGPFSNQPQHF.

The chain is built from TRBV10-3 and TRBJ1-1; the D gene is possibly TRBD1 (6 bases). CDR1 ENHRY and CDR2 SYGVKD come from the germline V gene. This CDR3 comprises 12 residues. V dropped 5 bases and J dropped 7 bases, with 11 bases sitting between them. As DNA, the CDR3 is TGTGCCATCAGTTCCCAGGGGTTTGAAGCTTTCTTT. Its protein product is CAISSQGFEAFF.

In the case of this clone: Other DNA sequences in the sample encode the same CDR3. This chain links TRBV9 with TRBJ2-3; TRBD2 matches 7 bases. Germline CDR1 is SGDLS and CDR2 is YYNGEE. CDR3 length: 14 amino acids. After removal of 0 bases from V and 6 bases from J, the junction contained 4 bases not matched to a gene. The CDR3 here is CASSVGSGGDTQYF. CDR3 in DNA: TGTGCCAGCAGCGTAGGATCGGGAGGTGATACGCAGTATTTT.

A word on this clone: Other DNA sequences in this specimen translate into the identical CDR3. The chain links TRBV18 to TRBJ2-7; TRBD1 matches at 7 bases. The CDR3 covers 14 residues. The trim removed 0 bases at V and 3 bases at J, leaving 2 bases unmatched. The V gene's germline CDR1 is KGHSH and CDR2 LQKENI. CDR3 in DNA: TGTGCCAGCTCACCACCCAGGGGGAGCTACGAGCAGTACTTC. Residues: CASSPPRGSYEQYF.

A remark on this clone: At the DNA level, this CDR3 is encoded by other sequences in the same sample as well. The chain recombines TRBV30 with TRBJ1-1; the D is unclear. Germline V lookup: CDR1 GTSNPN, CDR2 SVGIG (reference sequence). The CDR3 has 11 residues. V gave up 0 bases and J gave up 8 bases, with 7 bases separating them. CDR3 sequence (DNA): TGTGCCTGGAGTGTACTGGCAGAAGCTTTCTTT. It encodes CAWSVLAEAFF.

The sample holds one count of this clone. The CDR3 here is CASNINTGELFF. As DNA, the CDR3 is TGTGCCAGCAATATTAACACCGGGGAGCTGTTTTTT. V usage is TRBV2 and J usage is TRBJ2-2; D is unresolved. CDR3 length: 12 amino acids. Between the trimmed V and J ends, which lost 7 bases and 2 bases, there was a span of 5 bases. CDR1 SNHLY and CDR2 FYNNEI come from the germline V gene.

The gene calls are TRBV7-2 and TRBJ2-7; a possible D gene is TRBD1 (6 bases). This CDR3 is built from 17 residues. V was pared by 1 base and J by 2 bases, with 18 bases between. Per the germline V gene, CDR1 is SGHTA and CDR2 is FQGNSA. The CDR3 here is CASSLVAPSTGAYEQYF. CDR3 nucleotides: TGTGCCAGCAGCTTAGTCGCCCCATCGACAGGAGCCTACGAGCAGTACTTC.

The V and J genes are TRBV7-2 and TRBJ2-6; D is perhaps TRBD1 or TRBD2 (5 bases each). The CDR3 has 15 residues. Per germline, CDR1 SGHTA and CDR2 FQGNSA. Trimming stripped 5 bases from V and 2 bases from J, with 10 bases between. CDR3 sequence (DNA): TGTGCCAGCAGCGGGGGTGTAACTGGGGCCAACGTCCTGACTTTC. It encodes CASSGGVTGANVLTF.

To note about this clone: Other DNA sequences within the sample encode an identical CDR3. This chain's CDR3 is CATRDTGELFF. CDR3 DNA sequence: TGTGCCACTCGGGACACCGGGGAGCTGTTTTTT. The chain carries TRBV10-3 and TRBJ2-2; D not resolved. The germline V gene has CDR1 ENHRY and CDR2 SYGVKD. The CDR3 contains 11 residues. V was cut by 10 bases and J by 3 bases, with 6 bases left in between.

This chain uses TRBV6-1 with TRBJ2-1; a weak D match, TRBD2 (5 bases). V lost 6 bases and J lost 4, with 13 bases in between. CDR3 length: 14 residues. In germline, CDR1 is MNHNS, CDR2 SASEGT. DNA of the CDR3: TGTGCCAGCAGAGGACTGACGCCTTACAATGAGCAGTTCTTC. It specifies CASRGLTPYNEQFF.

This rearrangement joins TRBV10-3 to TRBJ2-1; 8 bases line up with TRBD2. With 4 bases clipped from V and 5 bases from J, the junction kept 10 bases outside the gene matches. The CDR3 consists of 16 residues. The V gene's germline CDR1 is ENHRY and CDR2 SYGVKD. The CDR3 here is CAISGRLAGQNNEQFF. The CDR3 DNA follows: TGTGCCATCAGTGGGAGGCTAGCGGGCCAAAACAATGAGCAGTTCTTC.

The V gene is TRBV28, the J gene TRBJ2-2; 7 bases line up with TRBD1. Germline CDR1 MDHEN, CDR2 SYDVKM. This CDR3 spans 14 amino acids. Trimming cost V 7 bases and J 1 base; bases outside gene matches: 3. The CDR3 sequence: CASIRQGNTGELFF. CDR3 in DNA: TGTGCCAGCATCCGACAGGGGAACACCGGGGAGCTGTTTTTT.

This chain joins TRBV6-5 and TRBJ2-1; D might be TRBD2 (6 bases). V gave up 2 bases and J gave up 3 bases, with 11 bases separating them. Germline V gene data show CDR1 as MNHEY and CDR2 as SVGAGI. This CDR3 has 15 amino acids. The CDR3 is CASSYTGTVYNEQFF. In DNA form, the CDR3 reads TGTGCCAGCAGTTACACCGGGACTGTCTACAATGAGCAGTTCTTC.